This T cell receptor beta chain was found in a study of neoadjuvant anti-PD-1 for oral cavity cancer. In the study overall: Before surgery, most patients got three to four biweekly 3 mg/kg nivolumab doses.

Sample time point: after neoadjuvant nivolumab, at surgical resection. Patients were newly diagnosed with stage II-IVA oral cavity squamous cell carcinoma without prior systemic or radiation treatment. Cohort: HPV-negative, locally advanced oral cavity squamous cell carcinoma patients. Blood libraries mostly used around 500 ng genomic DNA, six replicates each. Clones were sequenced by immunoSEQ multiplex PCR, and TCRdb holds only the in-frame ones, with some missing. Here the sample spans tens of thousands of clones, approximately 81% being singletons. The germline V gene encodes CDR1 GTSNPN and CDR2 SVGIG (reference sequence). The CDR3 covers 15 residues. The V segment lost 2 bases and the J segment 6 bases; nucleotides outside the gene matches: 11.

The source was PBMCs, collected after nivolumab (anti-PD-1) treatment. The sequence was collected from a person aged 35-80 years with oral cavity squamous cell carcinoma. V gene TRBV30 combines with J gene TRBJ1-1, with 8 bases fitting TRBD1. CDR3 amino acids: CAWSKYRTGSPEAFF. CDR3 nucleotides: TGTGCCTGGAGTAAATACCGGACAGGGAGTCCTGAAGCTTTCTTT.